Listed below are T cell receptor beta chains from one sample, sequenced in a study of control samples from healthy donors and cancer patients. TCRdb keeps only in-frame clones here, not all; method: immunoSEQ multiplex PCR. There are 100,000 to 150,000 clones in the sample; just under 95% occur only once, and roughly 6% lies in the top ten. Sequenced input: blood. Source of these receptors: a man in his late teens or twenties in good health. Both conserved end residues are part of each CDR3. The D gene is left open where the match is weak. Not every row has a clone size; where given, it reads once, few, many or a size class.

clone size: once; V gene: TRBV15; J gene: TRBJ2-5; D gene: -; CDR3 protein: CATSRDVETQYF; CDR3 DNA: TGTGCCACCAGCAGAGATGTCGAGACCCAGTACTTC
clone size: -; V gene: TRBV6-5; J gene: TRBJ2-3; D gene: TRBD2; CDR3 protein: CASLIAGGTTDTQYF; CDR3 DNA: TGTGCCAGCCTCATAGCGGGGGGGACCACAGATACGCAGTATTTT
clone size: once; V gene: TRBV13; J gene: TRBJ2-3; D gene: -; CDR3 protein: CASSSESRFRGTDTQYF; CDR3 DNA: TGTGCCAGCAGCTCCGAATCCCGTTTTCGGGGCACAGATACGCAGTATTTT
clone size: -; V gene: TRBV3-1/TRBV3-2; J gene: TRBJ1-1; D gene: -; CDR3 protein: CASSRSSDYTEAFF; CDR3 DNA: TGTGCCAGCAGCCGATCCAGTGACTACACTGAAGCTTTCTTT
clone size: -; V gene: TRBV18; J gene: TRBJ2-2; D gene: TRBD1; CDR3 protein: CASSPRRTGGTGELFF; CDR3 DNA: TGTGCCAGCTCACCGCGGCGAACAGGGGGCACCGGGGAGCTGTTTTTT
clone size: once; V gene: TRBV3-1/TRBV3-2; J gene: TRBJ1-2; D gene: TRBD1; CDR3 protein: CASSQDFQGDLYGYTF; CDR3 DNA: TGTGCCAGCAGCCAAGATTTTCAGGGGGACCTCTATGGCTACACCTTC
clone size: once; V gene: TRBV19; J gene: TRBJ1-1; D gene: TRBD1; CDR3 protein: CASSINLRYRGRKAFF; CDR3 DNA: TGTGCCAGTAGTATTAATTTAAGGTACAGGGGACGGAAAGCTTTCTTT
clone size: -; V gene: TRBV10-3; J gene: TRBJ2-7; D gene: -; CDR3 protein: CAIRAESSYEQYF; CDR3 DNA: TGTGCCATCAGAGCCGAGAGCTCCTACGAGCAGTACTTC
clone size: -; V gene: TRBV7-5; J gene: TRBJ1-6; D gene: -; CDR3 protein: CARSLVLQNSPLHF; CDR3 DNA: TGTGCCAGAAGCTTAGTGCTGCAGAATTCACCCCTCCACTTT
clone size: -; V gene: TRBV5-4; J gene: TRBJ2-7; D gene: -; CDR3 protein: CASTKSLGPYEQYF; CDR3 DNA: TGTGCCAGCACCAAAAGTCTGGGGCCTTACGAGCAGTACTTC
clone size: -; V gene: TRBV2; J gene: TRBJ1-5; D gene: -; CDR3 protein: CASSVKGGYQPQHF; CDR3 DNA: TGTGCCAGCAGTGTGAAGGGGGGATATCAGCCCCAGCATTTT
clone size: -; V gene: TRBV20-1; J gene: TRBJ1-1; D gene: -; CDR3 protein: CSARKGERAFF; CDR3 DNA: TGCAGTGCTAGAAAAGGGGAGAGGGCTTTCTTT
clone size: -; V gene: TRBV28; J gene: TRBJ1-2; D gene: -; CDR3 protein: CASSLTSTATYTF; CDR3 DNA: TGTGCCAGCAGCTTGACCTCAACCGCAACATACACCTTC
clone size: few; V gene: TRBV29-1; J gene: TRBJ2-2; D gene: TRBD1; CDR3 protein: CSARPTGELAGELFF; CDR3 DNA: TGCAGCGCCCGTCCGACAGGGGAGCTCGCCGGGGAGCTGTTTTTT
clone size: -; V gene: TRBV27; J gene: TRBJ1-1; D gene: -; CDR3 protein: CASSLSPGISNTEAFF; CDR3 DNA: TGTGCCAGCAGTTTGTCTCCAGGGATCTCGAACACTGAAGCTTTCTTT
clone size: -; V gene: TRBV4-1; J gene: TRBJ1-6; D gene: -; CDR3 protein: CASSQVADSPLHF; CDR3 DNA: TGCGCCAGCAGCCAGGTGGCGGATTCACCCCTCCACTTT
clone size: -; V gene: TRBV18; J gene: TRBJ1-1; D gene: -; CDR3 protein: CASSPPRGQRDTEAFF; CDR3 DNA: TGTGCCAGCTCACCACCGCGGGGGCAAAGGGACACTGAAGCTTTCTTT
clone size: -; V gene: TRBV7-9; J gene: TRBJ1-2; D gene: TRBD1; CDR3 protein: CASSPRTGGFGYTF; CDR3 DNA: TGTGCCAGCAGCCCCCGGACAGGGGGATTTGGCTACACCTTC
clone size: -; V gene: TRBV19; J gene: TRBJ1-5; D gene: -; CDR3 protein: CASSIRADSNQPQHF; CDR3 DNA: TGTGCCAGTAGTATTCGTGCCGATAGCAATCAGCCCCAGCATTTT
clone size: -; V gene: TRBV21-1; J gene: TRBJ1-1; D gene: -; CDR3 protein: CASSKILGVGNTEAFF; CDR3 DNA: TGTGCCAGCAGCAAAATCCTGGGGGTAGGGAACACTGAAGCTTTCTTT
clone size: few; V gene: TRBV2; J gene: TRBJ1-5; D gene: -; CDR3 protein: CASSRRTVYQPQHF; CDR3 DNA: TGTGCCAGCAGTAGACGGACAGTCTATCAGCCCCAGCATTTT
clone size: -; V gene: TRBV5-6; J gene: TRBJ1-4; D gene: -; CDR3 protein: CASSWEGTNEKLFF; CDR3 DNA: TGTGCCAGCAGCTGGGAGGGAACTAATGAAAAACTGTTTTTT
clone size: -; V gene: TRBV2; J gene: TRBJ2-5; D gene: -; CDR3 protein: CASSVRGKETQYF; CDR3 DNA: TGTGCCAGCAGTGTGAGAGGGAAAGAGACCCAGTACTTC
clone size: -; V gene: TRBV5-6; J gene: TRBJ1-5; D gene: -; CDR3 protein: CASSLNPGLSNQPQHF; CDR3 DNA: TGTGCCAGCAGCCTAAACCCGGGGTTGAGCAATCAGCCCCAGCATTTT
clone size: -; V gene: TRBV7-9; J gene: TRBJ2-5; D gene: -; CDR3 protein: CASSLAGMETQYF; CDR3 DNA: TGTGCCAGCAGCTTGGCCGGAATGGAGACCCAGTACTTC
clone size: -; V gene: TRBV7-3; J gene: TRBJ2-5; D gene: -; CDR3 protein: CASSFGRASQETQYF; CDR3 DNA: TGTGCCAGCAGCTTCGGACGGGCGTCCCAAGAGACCCAGTACTTC
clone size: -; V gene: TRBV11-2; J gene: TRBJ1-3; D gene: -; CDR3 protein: CASSWGGDWNSGNTIYF; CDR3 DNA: TGTGCCAGCAGCTGGGGGGGGGATTGGAACTCTGGAAACACCATATATTTT
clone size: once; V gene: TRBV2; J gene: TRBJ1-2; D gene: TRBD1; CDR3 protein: CASSGTYRGLYYGYTF; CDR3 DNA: TGTGCCAGCAGTGGGACCTACAGGGGGCTCTACTATGGCTACACCTTC
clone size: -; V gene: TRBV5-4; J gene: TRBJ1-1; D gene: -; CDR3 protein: CASTFYGGIGTEAFF; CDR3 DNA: TGTGCCAGCACCTTCTACGGGGGAATCGGGACTGAAGCTTTCTTT
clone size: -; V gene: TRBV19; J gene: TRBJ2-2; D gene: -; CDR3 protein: CAAGLRITGELFF; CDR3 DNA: TGTGCCGCGGGTCTTAGGATAACCGGGGAGCTGTTTTTT
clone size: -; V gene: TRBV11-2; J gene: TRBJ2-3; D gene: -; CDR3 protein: CASSLAPGTDTQYF; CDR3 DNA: TGTGCCAGCAGCTTAGCCCCGGGGACAGATACGCAGTATTTT
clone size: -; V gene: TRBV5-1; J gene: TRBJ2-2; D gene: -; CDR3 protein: CASSLRRNTGELFF; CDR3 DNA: TGCGCCAGCAGCCTTCGACGGAACACCGGGGAGCTGTTTTTT
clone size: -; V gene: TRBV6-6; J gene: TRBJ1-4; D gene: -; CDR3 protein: CASSSPGQSTNEKLFF; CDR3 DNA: TGTGCCAGCAGTTCCCCCGGACAATCAACTAATGAAAAACTGTTTTTT
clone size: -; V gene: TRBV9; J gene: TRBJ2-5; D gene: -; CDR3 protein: CASSPGVHGGETQYF; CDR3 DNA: TGTGCCAGCAGCCCTGGCGTGCACGGTGGAGAGACCCAGTACTTC
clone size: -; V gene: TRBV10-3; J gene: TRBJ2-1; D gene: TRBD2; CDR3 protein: CAISESSPSGVGFF; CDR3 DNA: TGTGCCATCAGTGAGTCGTCCCCTAGCGGGGTAGGGTTCTTC
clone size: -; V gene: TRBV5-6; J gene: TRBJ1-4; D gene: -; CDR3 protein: CASSLFREEKLFF; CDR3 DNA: TGTGCCAGCAGCCTCTTCCGGGAGGAAAAACTGTTTTTT
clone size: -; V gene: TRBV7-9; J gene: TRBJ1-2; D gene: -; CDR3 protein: CASSFWGAGNYGYTF; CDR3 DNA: TGTGCCAGCAGCTTCTGGGGGGCTGGAAACTATGGCTACACCTTC
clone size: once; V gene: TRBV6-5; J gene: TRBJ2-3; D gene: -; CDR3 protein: CAVQGPGTDTQYF; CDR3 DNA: TGTGCCGTACAGGGACCTGGCACAGATACGCAGTATTTT
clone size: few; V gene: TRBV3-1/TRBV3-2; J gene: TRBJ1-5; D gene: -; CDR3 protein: CASSQEGAQPQHF; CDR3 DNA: TGTGCCAGCAGCCAAGAAGGGGCTCAGCCCCAGCATTTT
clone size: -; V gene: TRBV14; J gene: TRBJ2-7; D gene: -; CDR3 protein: CASSQGVHPYEQYF; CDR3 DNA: TGTGCCAGCAGCCAAGGTGTCCACCCGTACGAGCAGTACTTC
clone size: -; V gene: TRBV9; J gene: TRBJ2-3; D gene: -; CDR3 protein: CASSVYGASTDTQYF; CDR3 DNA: TGTGCCAGCAGCGTATATGGGGCTAGCACAGATACGCAGTATTTT
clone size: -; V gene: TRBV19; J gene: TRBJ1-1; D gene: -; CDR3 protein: CASTPAGRMNTEAFF; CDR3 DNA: TGTGCCAGTACCCCTGCAGGCCGCATGAACACTGAAGCTTTCTTT
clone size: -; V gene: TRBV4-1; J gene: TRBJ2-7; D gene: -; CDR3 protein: CASSKRTGRDYEQYF; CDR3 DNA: TGCGCCAGCAGCAAACGGACAGGGAGGGACTACGAGCAGTACTTC
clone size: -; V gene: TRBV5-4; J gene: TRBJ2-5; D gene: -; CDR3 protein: CASSPGGGAMETQYF; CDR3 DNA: TGTGCCAGCAGCCCCGGAGGGGGGGCGATGGAGACCCAGTACTTC
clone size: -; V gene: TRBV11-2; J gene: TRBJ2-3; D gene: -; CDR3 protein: CASSFAGQSTDTQYF; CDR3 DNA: TGTGCCAGCAGCTTCGCCGGACAGAGCACAGATACGCAGTATTTT
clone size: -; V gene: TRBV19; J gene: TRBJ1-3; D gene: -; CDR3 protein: CASSQSSGNTIYF; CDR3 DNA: TGTGCCAGTAGCCAGAGCTCTGGAAACACCATATATTTT
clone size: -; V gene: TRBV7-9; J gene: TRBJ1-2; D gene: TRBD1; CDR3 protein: CASSFGTDSYGYTF; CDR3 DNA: TGTGCCAGCAGCTTTGGGACAGATTCCTATGGCTACACCTTC
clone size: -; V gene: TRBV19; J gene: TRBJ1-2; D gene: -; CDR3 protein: CASSMGGYGYTF; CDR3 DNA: TGTGCCAGTAGTATGGGAGGGTATGGCTACACCTTC
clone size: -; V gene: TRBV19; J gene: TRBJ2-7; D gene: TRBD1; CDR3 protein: CASSGTADYEQYF; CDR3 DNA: TGTGCCAGTTCCGGGACAGCCGACTACGAGCAGTACTTC
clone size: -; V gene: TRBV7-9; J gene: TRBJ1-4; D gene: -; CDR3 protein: CASSPRSGGATTNEKLFF; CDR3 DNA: TGTGCCAGCAGCCCCCGGTCGGGGGGCGCGACAACTAATGAAAAACTGTTTTTT
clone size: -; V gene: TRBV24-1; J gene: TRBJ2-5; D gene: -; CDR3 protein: CATSGSGQETQYF; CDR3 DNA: TGTGCCACCAGTGGTAGCGGCCAAGAGACCCAGTACTTC
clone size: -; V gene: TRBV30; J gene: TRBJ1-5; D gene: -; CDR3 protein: CAWSGGDSNQPQHF; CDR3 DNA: TGTGCCTGGAGTGGGGGGGATAGCAATCAGCCCCAGCATTTT
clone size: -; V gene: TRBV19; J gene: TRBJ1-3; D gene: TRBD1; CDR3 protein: CASSRTGGFGNTIYF; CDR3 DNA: TGTGCCAGTAGTCGGACAGGGGGTTTTGGAAACACCATATATTTT